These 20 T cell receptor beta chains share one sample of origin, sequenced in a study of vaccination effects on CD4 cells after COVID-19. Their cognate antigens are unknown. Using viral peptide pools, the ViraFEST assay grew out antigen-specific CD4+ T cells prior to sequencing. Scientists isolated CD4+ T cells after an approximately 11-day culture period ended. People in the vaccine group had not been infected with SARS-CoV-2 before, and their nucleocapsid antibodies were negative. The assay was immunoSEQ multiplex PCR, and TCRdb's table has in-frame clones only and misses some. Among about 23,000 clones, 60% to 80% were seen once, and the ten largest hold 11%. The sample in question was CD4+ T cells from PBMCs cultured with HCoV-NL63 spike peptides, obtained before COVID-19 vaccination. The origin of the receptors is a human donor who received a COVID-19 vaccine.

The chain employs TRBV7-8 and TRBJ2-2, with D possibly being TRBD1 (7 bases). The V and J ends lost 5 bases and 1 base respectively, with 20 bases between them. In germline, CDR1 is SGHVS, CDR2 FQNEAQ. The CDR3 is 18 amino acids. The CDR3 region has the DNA TGTGCCAGCAGCCCAATGCGGAGGGGGCTTGGGAACACCGGGGAGCTGTTTTTT. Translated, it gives CASSPMRRGLGNTGELFF. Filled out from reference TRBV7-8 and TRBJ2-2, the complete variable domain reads GAGVSQSPRYKVAKRGQDVALRCDPISGHVSLFWYQQALGQGPEFLTYFQNEAQLDKSGLPSDRFFAERPEGSVSTLKIQRTQQEDSAVYLCASSPMRRGLGNTGELFFGEGSRLTVL.

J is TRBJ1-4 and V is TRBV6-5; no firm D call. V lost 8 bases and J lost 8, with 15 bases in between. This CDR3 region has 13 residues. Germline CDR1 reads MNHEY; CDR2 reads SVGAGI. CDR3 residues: CASSSRLGEKLFF. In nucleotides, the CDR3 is TGTGCCAGCTCGTCCCGCCTCGGGGAAAAACTGTTTTTT.

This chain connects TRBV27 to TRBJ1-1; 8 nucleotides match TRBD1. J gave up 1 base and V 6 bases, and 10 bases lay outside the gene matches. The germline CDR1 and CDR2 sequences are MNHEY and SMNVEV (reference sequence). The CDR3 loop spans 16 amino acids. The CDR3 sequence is CASRKQGVIPNTEAFF. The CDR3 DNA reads TGTGCCAGCAGAAAACAGGGGGTCATCCCGAACACTGAAGCTTTCTTT.

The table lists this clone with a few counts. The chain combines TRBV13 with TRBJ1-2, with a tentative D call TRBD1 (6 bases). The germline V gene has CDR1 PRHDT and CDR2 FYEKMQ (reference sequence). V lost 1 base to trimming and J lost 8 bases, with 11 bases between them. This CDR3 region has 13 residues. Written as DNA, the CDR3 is TGTGCCAGCAGCTTAGTGGGGGCCCCCGGCTACACCTTC. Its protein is CASSLVGAPGYTF.

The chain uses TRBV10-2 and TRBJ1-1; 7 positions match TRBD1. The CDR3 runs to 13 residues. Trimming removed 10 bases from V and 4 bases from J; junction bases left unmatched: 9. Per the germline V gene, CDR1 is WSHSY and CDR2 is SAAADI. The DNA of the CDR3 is TGCGCCACCGCCAGACAGGGCAGCACTGAAGCTTTCTTT. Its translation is CATARQGSTEAFF.

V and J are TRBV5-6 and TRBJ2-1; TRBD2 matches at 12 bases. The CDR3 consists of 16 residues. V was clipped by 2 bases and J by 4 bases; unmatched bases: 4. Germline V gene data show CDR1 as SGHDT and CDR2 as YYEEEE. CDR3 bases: TGTGCCAGCAGCTTCCCCGGGACTAGCGGGTACAATGAGCAGTTCTTC. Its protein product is CASSFPGTSGYNEQFF.

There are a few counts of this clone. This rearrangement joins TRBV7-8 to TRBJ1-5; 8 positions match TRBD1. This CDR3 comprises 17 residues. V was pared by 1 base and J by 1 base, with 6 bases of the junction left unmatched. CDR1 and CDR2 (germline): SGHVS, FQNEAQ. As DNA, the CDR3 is TGTGCCAGCAGCTTAGTACAGGGGGTGTTAAGCAATCAGCCCCAGCATTTT. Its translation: CASSLVQGVLSNQPQHF.

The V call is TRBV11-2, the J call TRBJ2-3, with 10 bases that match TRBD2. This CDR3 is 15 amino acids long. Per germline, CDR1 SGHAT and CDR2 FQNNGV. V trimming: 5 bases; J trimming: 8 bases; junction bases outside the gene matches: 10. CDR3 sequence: CASSSSGGFGGTQYF. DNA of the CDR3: TGTGCCAGCAGCAGTAGCGGGGGGTTCGGAGGTACGCAGTATTTT.

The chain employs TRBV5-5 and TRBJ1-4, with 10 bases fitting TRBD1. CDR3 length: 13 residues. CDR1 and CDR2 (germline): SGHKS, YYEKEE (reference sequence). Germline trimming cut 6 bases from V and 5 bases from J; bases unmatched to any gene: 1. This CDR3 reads CASKDRGNEKLFF. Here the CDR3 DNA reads TGTGCCAGCAAGGACAGGGGGAATGAAAAACTGTTTTTT.

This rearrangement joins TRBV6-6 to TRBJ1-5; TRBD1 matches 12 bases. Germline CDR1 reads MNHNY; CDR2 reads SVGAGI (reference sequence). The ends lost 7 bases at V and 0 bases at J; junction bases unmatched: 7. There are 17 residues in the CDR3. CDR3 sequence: CASNRDRGLYSNQPQHF. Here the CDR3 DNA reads TGTGCCAGCAATCGGGACAGGGGGCTCTATAGCAATCAGCCCCAGCATTTT.

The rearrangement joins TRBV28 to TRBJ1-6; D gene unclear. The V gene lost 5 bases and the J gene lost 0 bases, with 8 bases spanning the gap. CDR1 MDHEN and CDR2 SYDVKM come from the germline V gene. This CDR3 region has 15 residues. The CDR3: CASSDPSSYNSPLHF. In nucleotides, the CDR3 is TGTGCCAGCAGTGACCCAAGCTCCTATAATTCACCCCTCCACTTT.

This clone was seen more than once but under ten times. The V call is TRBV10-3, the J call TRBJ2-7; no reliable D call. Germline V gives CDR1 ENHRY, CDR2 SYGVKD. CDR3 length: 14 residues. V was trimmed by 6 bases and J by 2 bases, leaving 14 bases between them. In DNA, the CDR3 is TGTGCCATCAGCAGCGACTTGAAGGCCTACGAGCAGTACTTC. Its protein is CAISSDLKAYEQYF.

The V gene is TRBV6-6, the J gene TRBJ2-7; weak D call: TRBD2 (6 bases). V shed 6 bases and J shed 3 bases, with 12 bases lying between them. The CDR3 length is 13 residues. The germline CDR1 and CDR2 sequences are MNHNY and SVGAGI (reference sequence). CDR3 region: CASSSWGGYEQYF. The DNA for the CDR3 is TGTGCCAGCAGCTCATGGGGAGGCTACGAGCAGTACTTC.

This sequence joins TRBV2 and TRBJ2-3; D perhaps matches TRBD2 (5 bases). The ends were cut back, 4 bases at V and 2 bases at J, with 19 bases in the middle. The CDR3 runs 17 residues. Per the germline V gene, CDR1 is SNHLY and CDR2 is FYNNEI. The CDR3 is CASSGIKKLDFTDTQYF. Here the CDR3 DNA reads TGTGCCAGCAGTGGAATAAAAAAACTAGACTTCACAGATACGCAGTATTTT.

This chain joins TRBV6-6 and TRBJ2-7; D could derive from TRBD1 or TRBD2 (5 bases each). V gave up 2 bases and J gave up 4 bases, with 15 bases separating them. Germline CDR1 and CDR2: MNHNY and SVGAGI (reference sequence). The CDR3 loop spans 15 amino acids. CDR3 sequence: CASSYTGRMTYEQYF. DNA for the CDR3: TGTGCCAGCAGTTACACGGGACGGATGACATACGAGCAGTACTTC.

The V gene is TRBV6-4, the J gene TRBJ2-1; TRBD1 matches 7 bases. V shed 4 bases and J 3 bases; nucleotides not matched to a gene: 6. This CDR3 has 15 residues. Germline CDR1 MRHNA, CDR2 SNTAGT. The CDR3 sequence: CASSVTTGNYNEQFF. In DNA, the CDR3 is TGTGCCAGCAGTGTGACGACAGGGAACTACAATGAGCAGTTCTTC.

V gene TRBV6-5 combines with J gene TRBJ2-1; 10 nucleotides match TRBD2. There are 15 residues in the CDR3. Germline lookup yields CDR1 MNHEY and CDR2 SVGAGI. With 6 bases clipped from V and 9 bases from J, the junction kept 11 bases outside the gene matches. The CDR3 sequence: CASRLLAGDAGEQFF. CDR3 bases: TGTGCCAGCAGATTGCTAGCGGGAGACGCCGGTGAGCAGTTCTTC.

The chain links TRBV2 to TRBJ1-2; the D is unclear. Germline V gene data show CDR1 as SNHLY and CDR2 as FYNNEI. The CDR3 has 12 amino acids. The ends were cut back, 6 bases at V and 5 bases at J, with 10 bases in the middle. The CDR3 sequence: CASSTDGYGYTF. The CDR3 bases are TGTGCCAGCAGCACGGACGGATATGGCTACACCTTC.

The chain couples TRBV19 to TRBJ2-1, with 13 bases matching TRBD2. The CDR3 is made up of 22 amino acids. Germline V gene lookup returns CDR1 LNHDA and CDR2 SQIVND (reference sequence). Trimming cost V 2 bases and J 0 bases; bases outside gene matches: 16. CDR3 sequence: CASSISRLGLAGAKSSYNEQFF. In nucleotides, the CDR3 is TGTGCCAGTAGTATATCCCGTCTCGGACTAGCGGGGGCCAAAAGCTCCTACAATGAGCAGTTCTTC.

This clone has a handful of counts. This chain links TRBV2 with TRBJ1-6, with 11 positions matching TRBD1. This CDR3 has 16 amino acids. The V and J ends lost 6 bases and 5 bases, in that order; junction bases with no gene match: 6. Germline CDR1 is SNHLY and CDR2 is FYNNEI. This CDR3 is CASRVDRGRDNSPLHF. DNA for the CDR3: TGTGCCAGCAGAGTGGACAGGGGGCGAGATAATTCACCCCTCCACTTT.